Listed below are T cell receptor beta chains from one sample, sequenced in a study of T cell repertoires in cytomegalovirus infection. Each CDR3 protein is one row after TCRdb ran MiXCR on the reads. The sample lists some 940,000 distinct CDR3 sequences; 31% were seen once. These receptors lack a known antigen. Sequenced here: cultured CD8+ T cells from PBMCs, sampled from culture after CMV antigen stimulation. These receptor sequences come from a human donor in good health (CMV status not recorded). Some clones in this sample may be carry-over from other donors' samples. Both conserved end residues are part of each CDR3. Each record gives: CDR3 protein, CDR3 DNA, J gene, clone size, CDR3 length, D gene, V gene. The D gene is left open where the match is weak. Size is stated for part of the rows, as once, few or many counts, or as a class when the clone is expanded.

CDR3aa: CSASTGLQSIQETQYF; CDR3nt: TGCAGTGCCAGCACGGGACTCCAAAGCATCCAAGAGACCCAGTACTTC; j_gene: TRBJ2-5; abundance: .; len: 16; d_gene: .; v_gene: TRBV20-1
CDR3aa: CASSFWDPNTEAFF; CDR3nt: TGTGCCAGCAGCTTTTGGGACCCGAACACTGAAGCTTTCTTT; j_gene: TRBJ1-1; abundance: .; len: 14; d_gene: .; v_gene: TRBV11-2
CDR3aa: CASSYEGPWETQYF; CDR3nt: TGTGCCAGCAGTTACGAGGGCCCGTGGGAGACCCAGTACTTC; j_gene: TRBJ2-5; abundance: .; len: 14; d_gene: .; v_gene: TRBV6-5
CDR3aa: CASSGDRQKSSYNSPLHF; CDR3nt: TGTGCCAGCAGCGGGGACCGACAGAAAAGCTCCTATAATTCACCCCTCCACTTT; j_gene: TRBJ1-6; abundance: few; len: 18; d_gene: .; v_gene: TRBV2
CDR3aa: CASRNPGLAGGSTDTQYF; CDR3nt: TGTGCCAGCAGGAACCCGGGACTAGCGGGGGGGAGCACAGATACGCAGTATTTT; j_gene: TRBJ2-3; abundance: few; len: 18; d_gene: TRBD2; v_gene: TRBV12-3/TRBV12-4
CDR3aa: CASSVWNTEAFF; CDR3nt: TGTGCCAGCAGTGTTTGGAACACTGAAGCTTTCTTT; j_gene: TRBJ1-1; abundance: many; len: 12; d_gene: .; v_gene: TRBV2
CDR3aa: CASSSAGGVPYGYTF; CDR3nt: TGTGCCAGCAGTTCAGCAGGGGGTGTACCTTATGGCTACACCTTC; j_gene: TRBJ1-2; abundance: few; len: 15; d_gene: TRBD1; v_gene: TRBV27
CDR3aa: CASSLDPPRGYTF; CDR3nt: TGTGCCAGCAGCTTAGACCCCCCGCGTGGCTACACCTTC; j_gene: TRBJ1-2; abundance: .; len: 13; d_gene: .; v_gene: TRBV7-9
CDR3aa: CASSFSGEGSGNTIYF; CDR3nt: TGTGCCAGCAGTTTTTCAGGGGAAGGGTCTGGAAACACCATATATTTT; j_gene: TRBJ1-3; abundance: .; len: 16; d_gene: .; v_gene: TRBV27
CDR3aa: CASSQADRGIEGYTF; CDR3nt: TGTGCCAGCAGCCAAGCCGACAGGGGAATTGAGGGCTACACCTTC; j_gene: TRBJ1-2; abundance: .; len: 15; d_gene: TRBD1; v_gene: TRBV4-2
CDR3aa: CASLYNEQFF; CDR3nt: TGTGCCAGCTTATACAATGAGCAGTTCTTC; j_gene: TRBJ2-1; abundance: .; len: 10; d_gene: .; v_gene: TRBV2
CDR3aa: CASSRAPKNIQYF; CDR3nt: TGTGCCAGCAGTCGTGCCCCAAAGAACATTCAGTACTTC; j_gene: TRBJ2-4; abundance: .; len: 13; d_gene: .; v_gene: TRBV28
CDR3aa: CASSMGQGRNEQYF; CDR3nt: TGTGCCAGTAGCATGGGACAGGGGAGGAACGAGCAGTACTTC; j_gene: TRBJ2-7; abundance: few; len: 14; d_gene: TRBD1; v_gene: TRBV19
CDR3aa: CATSSSSPGGNQVPGPHSYNEQFF; CDR3nt: TGTGCCACCAGCAGTTCTAGTCCGGGAGGGAACCAGGTCCCAGGCCCCCACTCCTACAATGAGCAGTTCTTC; j_gene: TRBJ2-1; abundance: few; len: 24; d_gene: TRBD2; v_gene: TRBV15
CDR3aa: CASSQEGRLAEGYTF; CDR3nt: TGTGCCAGCAGCCAAGAGGGCAGACTAGCGGAAGGCTACACCTTC; j_gene: TRBJ1-2; abundance: many; len: 15; d_gene: .; v_gene: TRBV4-2
CDR3aa: CATSRDGEALSEQFF; CDR3nt: TGTGCCACCAGCAGAGATGGGGAGGCCCTGAGTGAGCAGTTCTTC; j_gene: TRBJ2-1; abundance: .; len: 15; d_gene: .; v_gene: TRBV15
CDR3aa: CASSDGRDEQFF; CDR3nt: TGTGCCAGCAGTGACGGCCGCGATGAGCAGTTCTTC; j_gene: TRBJ2-1; abundance: few; len: 12; d_gene: .; v_gene: TRBV4-2
CDR3aa: CASSFGQGVNYGYTF; CDR3nt: TGTGCCAGCAGTTTCGGACAGGGGGTAAACTATGGCTACACCTTC; j_gene: TRBJ1-2; abundance: once; len: 15; d_gene: TRBD1; v_gene: TRBV27
CDR3aa: CASSSEGADGYTF; CDR3nt: TGTGCCAGCAGCTCAGAAGGGGCTGATGGCTACACCTTC; j_gene: TRBJ1-2; abundance: .; len: 13; d_gene: .; v_gene: TRBV9
CDR3aa: CASSFEASNTEAFF; CDR3nt: TGTGCCAGCAGTTTCGAAGCTTCGAACACTGAAGCTTTCTTT; j_gene: TRBJ1-1; abundance: few; len: 14; d_gene: .; v_gene: TRBV27
CDR3aa: CASSSLTSGGGIHTQYF; CDR3nt: TGTGCCAGCAGTTCCTTGACTAGCGGGGGGGGGATTCATACGCAGTATTTT; j_gene: TRBJ2-3; abundance: many; len: 17; d_gene: TRBD2; v_gene: TRBV27
CDR3aa: CASSYSAGANTGELFF; CDR3nt: TGTGCCAGCAGTTACTCGGCGGGGGCCAACACCGGGGAGCTGTTTTTT; j_gene: TRBJ2-2; abundance: few; len: 16; d_gene: .; v_gene: TRBV6-5
CDR3aa: CASSLMGNEKLFF; CDR3nt: TGTGCCAGCAGTTTAATGGGAAATGAAAAACTGTTTTTT; j_gene: TRBJ1-4; abundance: many; len: 13; d_gene: .; v_gene: TRBV12-3/TRBV12-4
CDR3aa: CASSFAPFSSGGDVETQYF; CDR3nt: TGCGCCAGCAGCTTTGCACCGTTTTCTAGCGGGGGGGACGTAGAGACCCAGTACTTC; j_gene: TRBJ2-5; abundance: .; len: 19; d_gene: TRBD2; v_gene: TRBV5-1
CDR3aa: CASSPGSGLDPFQTQYF; CDR3nt: TGTGCCAGCAGCCCCGGGTCGGGACTAGATCCTTTCCAGACCCAGTACTTC; j_gene: TRBJ2-5; abundance: .; len: 17; d_gene: TRBD2; v_gene: TRBV5-5
CDR3aa: CASSQGHAWTEAFF; CDR3nt: TGTGCCAGCTCCCAGGGTCACGCGTGGACTGAAGCTTTCTTT; j_gene: TRBJ1-1; abundance: few; len: 14; d_gene: .; v_gene: TRBV27
CDR3aa: CASSFQGQENEKLFF; CDR3nt: TGTGCCAGCAGTTTTCAGGGACAGGAGAATGAAAAACTGTTTTTT; j_gene: TRBJ1-4; abundance: few; len: 15; d_gene: TRBD1; v_gene: TRBV12-3/TRBV12-4
CDR3aa: CASSYSGSYTF; CDR3nt: TGTGCCAGCAGTTACTCGGGCAGCTACACCTTC; j_gene: TRBJ1-2; abundance: .; len: 11; d_gene: .; v_gene: TRBV6-5
CDR3aa: CASSFFGTLNQPQHF; CDR3nt: TGTGCCAGCAGCTTTTTTGGGACCCTCAATCAGCCCCAGCATTTT; j_gene: TRBJ1-5; abundance: once; len: 15; d_gene: .; v_gene: TRBV5-8
CDR3aa: CSARNWEGLADPDTQYF; CDR3nt: TGCAGTGCTAGAAATTGGGAAGGGCTAGCGGACCCAGATACGCAGTATTTT; j_gene: TRBJ2-3; abundance: .; len: 17; d_gene: TRBD2; v_gene: TRBV20-1
CDR3aa: CATSGGRFTLKETQYF; CDR3nt: TGTGCCACCAGTGGGGGGCGTTTTACACTAAAAGAGACCCAGTACTTC; j_gene: TRBJ2-5; abundance: many; len: 16; d_gene: .; v_gene: TRBV24-1
CDR3aa: CASSEEYRPTEAFF; CDR3nt: TGTGCCAGCAGTGAAGAATACAGGCCCACTGAAGCTTTCTTT; j_gene: TRBJ1-1; abundance: .; len: 14; d_gene: .; v_gene: TRBV6-1
CDR3aa: CATSDLRLGSSGNEQFF; CDR3nt: TGTGCCACCAGTGATTTGCGTCTGGGGAGCTCGGGCAATGAGCAGTTCTTC; j_gene: TRBJ2-1; abundance: .; len: 17; d_gene: .; v_gene: TRBV24-1
CDR3aa: CASSYSTGVNEKLFF; CDR3nt: TGTGCCAGCAGTTACTCGACAGGGGTTAATGAAAAACTGTTTTTT; j_gene: TRBJ1-4; abundance: .; len: 15; d_gene: TRBD1; v_gene: TRBV6-5
CDR3aa: CASSLKRTGGSPEQFF; CDR3nt: TGTGCCAGCAGCTTAAAGAGGACGGGGGGTTCTCCGGAGCAGTTCTTC; j_gene: TRBJ2-1; abundance: many; len: 16; d_gene: TRBD2; v_gene: TRBV7-6
CDR3aa: CASSLVHAVSGGYSYNEQFF; CDR3nt: TGTGCCAGCAGCTTAGTCCATGCGGTTAGCGGGGGCTATTCCTACAATGAGCAGTTCTTC; j_gene: TRBJ2-1; abundance: few; len: 20; d_gene: TRBD2; v_gene: TRBV7-6
CDR3aa: CASSREGRTGELFF; CDR3nt: TGTGCCAGCAGCCGTGAAGGGAGGACCGGGGAGCTGTTTTTT; j_gene: TRBJ2-2; abundance: .; len: 14; d_gene: .; v_gene: TRBV11-2
CDR3aa: CASRRSTDTQYF; CDR3nt: TGCGCCAGCAGAAGAAGCACAGATACGCAGTATTTT; j_gene: TRBJ2-3; abundance: .; len: 12; d_gene: .; v_gene: TRBV5-1
CDR3aa: CASSQTGTGDETEAFF; CDR3nt: TGTGCCAGCAGCCAAACAGGGACAGGGGATGAAACTGAAGCTTTCTTT; j_gene: TRBJ1-1; abundance: many; len: 16; d_gene: TRBD1; v_gene: TRBV7-6
CDR3aa: CASSAQGFRTPKAFF; CDR3nt: TGTGCCAGCAGTGCTCAGGGGTTCCGAACACCGAAAGCTTTCTTT; j_gene: TRBJ1-1; abundance: .; len: 15; d_gene: .; v_gene: TRBV6-5
CDR3aa: CASRGRDAGQPQHF; CDR3nt: TGTGCCAGCAGAGGGCGGGACGCGGGGCAGCCCCAGCATTTT; j_gene: TRBJ1-5; abundance: few; len: 14; d_gene: .; v_gene: TRBV28
CDR3aa: CASSLSRAAEAFF; CDR3nt: TGTGCCAGCAGCCTAAGCCGGGCCGCTGAAGCTTTCTTT; j_gene: TRBJ1-1; abundance: many; len: 13; d_gene: .; v_gene: TRBV7-2